This T cell receptor beta chain was retrieved from a study of shared clonotypes between healthy human individuals. The CDR3 extends over 14 amino acids. Germline V gene lookup returns CDR1 SGHKS and CDR2 YYEKEE (reference sequence). Trimming removed 0 bases from V and 7 bases from J; junction bases left unmatched: 6. Here immunoSEQ multiplex PCR was the method, and the copy in TCRdb shows in-frame clones only, minus some. This table holds approximately 2.1 million clones, over 85% found once. This rearrangement joins TRBV5-5 to TRBJ1-2; 7 bases are a match to TRBD1. The material sequenced was naive CD4+ T cells from PBMCs. Subset specified: CD45RA+ positively selected. This receptor was taken from a man aged 18-30 years in good health. Some clones in this sample may be carry-over from other donors' samples. As DNA, the CDR3 is TGTGCCAGCAGCTTGGCCATAGGGGGCGGTGGCTACACCTTC. Its translation is CASSLAIGGGGYTF.